This T cell receptor (beta chain) is from a study of T cells after yellow fever vaccination. They built TCR cDNA with 5'RACE template switching, a step that put in a universal primer site and UMIs. TCRdb ran MiXCR on the 5' RACE reads and lists one entry per CDR3 protein. The profile shows about 330,000 distinct CDR3 sequences, 7% to 9% of them singletons. Germline values: CDR1 SGHVS, CDR2 FNYEAQ. Trimming at V came to 5 bases and at J to 1 base, leaving 3 bases not matched to a gene. This CDR3 has 14 amino acids. This clonotype has just a few counts. V and J are TRBV7-6 and TRBJ2-5; the match to TRBD1 covers 8 bases. Sequenced here: PBMCs, sampled more than 40 days after the first yellow fever vaccination. The source is a man between 18 and 29 years old who received the YFV17D yellow fever vaccine. Here the CDR3 reads CASSPGGFQETQYF. In DNA form, the CDR3 reads TGTGCCAGCAGCCCAGGGGGCTTCCAAGAGACCCAGTACTTC. Using reference TRBV7-6 and TRBJ2-5 for the parts outside the CDR3, the full variable domain is GAGVSQSPRYKVTKRGQDVALRCDPISGHVSLYWYRQALGQGPEFLTYFNYEAQQDKSGLPNDRFSAERPEGSISTLTIQRTEQRDSAMYRCASSPGGFQETQYFGPGTRLLVL.